The sample holds one count of the clone carrying this T cell receptor (beta chain). A far larger clone is one nucleotide away, so this likely arose from a read error. Likely a read error: the CDR3 ends without its conserved phenylalanine or tryptophan. This entry belongs to a study of regulatory T cells in long-lasting Graves disease. About the study: Patients with new Graves' disease had used antithyroid drugs below 3 months.

Described time point: newly diagnosed GD, antithyroid drugs for less than 3 months. Preparation of the TCR library used RNA extracted from PBMCs. CDR3 regions were amplified by Arm-PCR using iRepertoire HTBI primers to build TCR beta libraries. TCRdb reprocessed the multiplex PCR reads with MiXCR, giving one entry per CDR3 protein. The table records some 250,000 distinct CDR3 sequences, roughly a fifth of them present only once. The CDR3 loop spans 13 amino acids. Trimming removed 5 bases at V and 0 bases at J, with 5 bases between. Germline V gives CDR1 SEHNR, CDR2 FQNEAQ (reference sequence). This sequence originates from a female donor with Graves disease. The chain recombines TRBV7-9 with TRBJ1-5; D remains unclear. This sample comprised peripheral blood mononuclear cells (PBMCs), obtained at new diagnosis, from a patient treated with antithyroid drugs. The CDR3 protein is CASSRLSNQPQHL. CDR3 DNA: TGTGCCAGCAGCCGGCTTAGCAATCAGCCCCAGCATCTT.